Each of the 23 T cell receptor beta chains below was sequenced from the same sample in a study of OX40 agonist ivuxolimab in advanced cancers. Sequencing was performed with immunoSEQ multiplex PCR; in TCRdb, only in-frame clones are kept and a portion is missing. The sample lists about 76,000 clones; around 85% were seen once. The specimen comprised CD4+ or CD8+ T cells sorted from blood, sampled in a trial of the OX40 agonist ivuxolimab. Receptors were obtained from an adult with an advanced solid tumor such as melanoma, head and neck, liver or kidney cancer.

This clone appeared a single time. The rearrangement uses TRBV9 and TRBJ1-1, with TRBD1 as a possible D gene (5 bases). Germline loops: CDR1 SGDLS, CDR2 YYNGEE. Trimming took off 3 bases at V and 0 bases at J, with 12 bases between the two ends. This CDR3 is 15 amino acids long. The CDR3 here is CASSATRVMNTEAFF. The CDR3 DNA is TGTGCCAGCAGCGCGACCAGGGTAATGAACACTGAAGCTTTCTTT.

This clone showed up just once. V usage is TRBV28 and J usage is TRBJ1-2; no reliable D call. V lost 3 bases and J 0 bases, leaving 8 bases between the germline ends. The CDR3 loop spans 14 amino acids. The V gene's germline CDR1 is MDHEN and CDR2 SYDVKM. CDR3: CASSFRGANYGYTF. The CDR3 DNA reads as TGTGCCAGCAGTTTCCGGGGAGCTAACTATGGCTACACCTTC.

As regards this clone: The sample holds other DNA sequences that translate to the same CDR3. J is TRBJ2-3 and V is TRBV12-5; 12 bases are a match to TRBD2. With V trimmed by 6 bases and J by 3 bases, 7 bases remained unmatched. The CDR3 sequence is 16 residues long. Germline values: CDR1 LGHNT, CDR2 FRNRAP. CDR3 sequence (DNA): TGTGCTAGTGGACTTGGACTAGCGGGGCCGACAGATACGCAGTATTTT. Residues: CASGLGLAGPTDTQYF.

This clone was detected a few times. The genes are TRBV18 and TRBJ2-7; 14 bases line up with TRBD2. The ends lost 3 bases at V and 3 bases at J; junction bases unmatched: 4. Germline V gives CDR1 KGHSH, CDR2 LQKENI. The CDR3 covers 16 residues. The CDR3 DNA reads TGTGCCAGCTCACCTTCTGGGACTAGCGGGGGCTACGAGCAGTACTTC. Its translation is CASSPSGTSGGYEQYF. Using reference TRBV18 and TRBJ2-7 for the parts outside the CDR3, the full variable domain is NAGVMQNPRHLVRRRGQEARLRCSPMKGHSHVYWYRQLPEEGLKFMVYLQKENIIDESGMPKERFSAEFPKEGPSILRIQQVVRGDSAAYFCASSPSGTSGGYEQYFGPGTRLTVT.

This clone has a handful of counts. V is TRBV30 and J is TRBJ2-2, with D perhaps TRBD1 (5 bases). The germline V gene encodes CDR1 GTSNPN and CDR2 SVGIG (reference sequence). The germline V and J ends were trimmed by 8 bases and 1 base, with 11 bases remaining between them. The CDR3 runs to 13 residues. CDR3 sequence (DNA): TGTGCCGGCAGGGCAGGGAACACCGGGGAGCTGTTTTTT. Amino acid sequence: CAGRAGNTGELFF.

The chain is built from TRBV6-5 and TRBJ2-1; 8 positions match TRBD2. CDR1 and CDR2 (germline): MNHEY, SVGAGI. CDR3 length: 14 amino acids. J lost 6 bases, V lost 8 bases, and 9 bases had no gene match. The CDR3 protein is CASWTSSGSNEQFF. CDR3 DNA: TGTGCCAGCTGGACTAGCTCGGGATCCAATGAGCAGTTCTTC.

This chain uses TRBV5-4 with TRBJ1-2, with D tentatively TRBD1 (5 bases). The length of the CDR3 is 17 residues. The germline V gene encodes CDR1 SGHNT and CDR2 YYREEE (reference sequence). Trimming pared 5 bases from V and 1 base from J, leaving 21 bases between. The CDR3 DNA reads TGTGCCAGCAGGATATGGGGCAGGACCAGAGTTAACTATGGCTACACCTTC. Its translation is CASRIWGRTRVNYGYTF.

V gene TRBV7-2 combines with J gene TRBJ2-6; D is unresolved. There are 14 residues in the CDR3. Germline V CDR1 and CDR2: SGHTA, FQGNSA. Trimming left V 5 bases short and J 1 base short, with 6 bases between. The DNA for the CDR3 is TGTGCCAGCAGCCCATCGTCTGGGGCCAACGTCCTGACTTTC. Protein product: CASSPSSGANVLTF. The full variable domain, rest sourced from reference TRBV7-2 and TRBJ2-6, is GAGVSQSPSNKVTEKGKDVELRCDPISGHTALYWYRQSLGQGLEFLIYFQGNSAPDKSGLPSDRFSAERTGGSVSTLTIQRTQQEDSAVYLCASSPSSGANVLTFGAGSRLTVL.

The rearrangement joins TRBV27 to TRBJ2-7; possible D gene TRBD2, 6 bases. Germline assignment: CDR1 MNHEY and CDR2 SMNVEV (reference sequence). V shed 0 bases and J shed 7 bases, with 19 bases lying between them. The CDR3 covers 16 residues. The CDR3 here is CASSLSLGLLEGEQYF. In DNA form, the CDR3 reads TGTGCCAGCAGTTTATCCCTGGGACTCCTCGAGGGAGAGCAGTACTTC.

V is TRBV5-4 and J is TRBJ1-3, with 11 positions matching TRBD1. The CDR3 sequence is 16 residues long. Germline CDR1 and CDR2: SGHNT and YYREEE (reference sequence). Trimming at V came to 3 bases and at J to 4 bases, leaving 6 bases not matched to a gene. The CDR3 DNA reads TGTGCCAGCAGCTCCGGGACAGGGGGAATAGGAAACACCATATATTTT. Protein sequence: CASSSGTGGIGNTIYF.

This clone was observed a single time. The chain links TRBV14 to TRBJ2-2; TRBD1 or TRBD2 may be the D gene (5 bases each). The CDR3 contains 23 residues. The germline V gene encodes CDR1 SGHDN and CDR2 FVKESK. Trimming took off 0 bases at V and 2 bases at J, with 31 bases between the two ends. CDR3 nucleotide sequence: TGTGCCAGCAGCCAAGAATGGATATCCACTTTTTGGGCCGGGGCCTATAACACCGGGGAGCTGTTTTTT. Its translation is CASSQEWISTFWAGAYNTGELFF.

The chain uses TRBV27 and TRBJ1-4; D gene uncertain. The CDR3 runs 17 residues. In germline, CDR1 is MNHEY, CDR2 SMNVEV (reference sequence). Trimming removed 6 bases from V and 6 bases from J, with 23 bases in between. The CDR3: CASSPSPSSVLHEKLFF. The CDR3 region has the DNA TGTGCCAGCAGCCCGTCCCCTAGTTCAGTTCTCCATGAAAAACTGTTTTTT.

V usage is TRBV2 and J usage is TRBJ1-5, with TRBD1 as a possible D gene (5 bases). There are 14 residues in the CDR3. V lost 7 bases, J lost 2 bases, and 12 bases lay in between. Germline-derived CDR1 and CDR2 are SNHLY and FYNNEI. The CDR3 loop is CASIARVGNQPQHF. The CDR3 DNA reads as TGTGCCAGCATTGCCAGGGTCGGCAATCAGCCCCAGCATTTT. The whole variable domain, filled in from reference TRBV2 and TRBJ1-5, reads EPEVTQTPSHQVTQMGQEVILRCVPISNHLYFYWYRQILGQKVEFLVSFYNNEISEKSEIFDDQFSVERPDGSNFTLKIRSTKLEDSAMYFCASIARVGNQPQHFGDGTRLSIL.

V and J are TRBV5-6 and TRBJ1-4; D uncertain. V was shortened by 4 bases and J by 4 bases, with 14 bases between the two germline ends. Germline V gene sequence: CDR1 SGHDT, CDR2 YYEEEE. The CDR3 runs 15 residues. The CDR3 here is CASSTQDLINEKLFF. Here the CDR3 DNA reads TGTGCCAGCAGCACCCAGGACCTGATTAATGAAAAACTGTTTTTT. Filled out from reference TRBV5-6 and TRBJ1-4, the complete variable domain reads DAGVTQSPTHLIKTRGQQVTLRCSPKSGHDTVSWYQQALGQGPQFIFQYYEEEERQRGNFPDRFSGHQFPNYSSELNVNALLLGDSALYLCASSTQDLINEKLFFGSGTQLSVL.

V usage is TRBV5-1 and J usage is TRBJ2-7; 7 bases match TRBD2. The CDR3 consists of 19 residues. Germline V gives CDR1 SGHRS, CDR2 YFSETQ. With V trimmed by 1 base and J by 0 bases, 16 bases remained unmatched. This CDR3 is CASSLIGVAWRGFSYEQYF. Here the CDR3 DNA reads TGCGCCAGCAGCTTGATTGGAGTCGCGTGGCGGGGGTTCTCCTACGAGCAGTACTTC.

This clone has more than one count but fewer than ten. This specimen includes other DNA sequences encoding the same CDR3. The chain recombines TRBV2 with TRBJ2-1, with D maybe TRBD2 (6 bases). V was clipped by 4 bases and J by 5 bases, with 9 bases between them. Germline CDR1 reads SNHLY; CDR2 reads FYNNEI. There are 13 residues in the CDR3. CDR3 DNA sequence: TGTGCCAGCAGTGGGTTAGCGGACAATGAGCAGTTCTTC. Its translation is CASSGLADNEQFF.

The genes are TRBV10-3 and TRBJ2-1; D is unresolved. Germline V CDR1 and CDR2: ENHRY, SYGVKD. V dropped 0 bases and J dropped 8 bases, with 11 bases sitting between them. The CDR3 sequence is 14 residues long. CDR3 loop: CAISESGPIDEQFF. The CDR3 nucleotides read TGTGCCATCAGTGAGTCCGGCCCTATCGATGAGCAGTTCTTC.

The chain joins TRBV6-5 to TRBJ2-1; unclear D gene. CDR1 is MNHEY, CDR2 SVGAGI, per germline. This CDR3 spans 13 amino acids. Trimming removed 1 base from V and 4 bases from J, with 5 bases in between. The CDR3 DNA is TGTGCCAGCAGTTACTACCGTTACAATGAGCAGTTCTTC. Protein product: CASSYYRYNEQFF.

The chain joins TRBV27 to TRBJ1-6, with 8 bases aligning to TRBD1. Losses at the gene ends were 4 bases for V and 5 bases for J; bases not matched to a gene: 13. From germline, CDR1 is MNHEY and CDR2 SMNVEV (reference sequence). The length of the CDR3 is 18 residues. Written as DNA, the CDR3 is TGTGCCAGCAGTTCGCCGACGGGACAGGTTTTGAATAATTCACCCCTCCACTTT. Translating it yields CASSSPTGQVLNNSPLHF.

With respect to this clone: In the same sample, other DNA sequences code for this CDR3. This chain links TRBV5-1 with TRBJ2-3, with 9 bases that match TRBD2. Per germline, CDR1 SGHRS and CDR2 YFSETQ. The CDR3 length is 15 residues. J gave up 1 base and V 2 bases, and 2 bases lay outside the gene matches. The CDR3, as DNA: TGCGCCAGCAGCTTATTAGCGGGGGGCACAGATACGCAGTATTTT. It translates to CASSLLAGGTDTQYF. Filled out from reference TRBV5-1 and TRBJ2-3, the complete variable domain reads KAGVTQTPRYLIKTRGQQVTLSCSPISGHRSVSWYQQTPGQGLQFLFEYFSETQRNKGNFPGRFSGRQFSNSRSEMNVSTLELGDSALYLCASSLLAGGTDTQYFGPGTRLTVL.

The CDR3 coding sequence is TGTGCCAGCAGCTTAGCGGACGGCTCTGGAAACACCATATATTTT. It specifies CASSLADGSGNTIYF. The chain uses TRBV7-9 and TRBJ1-3, with D unresolved. The CDR3 covers 15 residues. Germline V gene lookup returns CDR1 SEHNR and CDR2 FQNEAQ (reference sequence). With 0 bases removed from V and 0 bases from J, the gap between germline ends came to 6 bases.

The CDR3 protein is CASSPSGGPEAFF. CDR3 DNA sequence: TGTGCCAGCAGCCCTTCAGGGGGCCCTGAAGCTTTCTTT. This chain links TRBV11-2 with TRBJ1-1, with TRBD1 matching 8 bases. V trimming: 5 bases; J trimming: 6 bases; junction bases outside the gene matches: 5. CDR1 SGHAT and CDR2 FQNNGV come from the germline V gene. This CDR3 has 13 amino acids. The complete variable domain, with remaining parts taken from reference TRBV11-2 and TRBJ1-1, reads EAGVAQSPRYKIIEKRQSVAFWCNPISGHATLYWYQQILGQGPKLLIQFQNNGVVDDSQLPKDRFSAERLKGVDSTLKIQPAKLEDSAVYLCASSPSGGPEAFFGQGTRLTVV.

This clone has more than one count but fewer than ten. The chain uses TRBV18 and TRBJ1-5; D not certain. V lost 6 bases to trimming and J lost 0 bases, with 12 bases between them. CDR1 is KGHSH and CDR2 is LQKENI in the germline V gene. There are 15 residues in the CDR3. The CDR3 loop is CASSQSADSNQPQHF. The DNA of the CDR3 is TGTGCCAGCTCCCAATCAGCGGATAGCAATCAGCCCCAGCATTTT.